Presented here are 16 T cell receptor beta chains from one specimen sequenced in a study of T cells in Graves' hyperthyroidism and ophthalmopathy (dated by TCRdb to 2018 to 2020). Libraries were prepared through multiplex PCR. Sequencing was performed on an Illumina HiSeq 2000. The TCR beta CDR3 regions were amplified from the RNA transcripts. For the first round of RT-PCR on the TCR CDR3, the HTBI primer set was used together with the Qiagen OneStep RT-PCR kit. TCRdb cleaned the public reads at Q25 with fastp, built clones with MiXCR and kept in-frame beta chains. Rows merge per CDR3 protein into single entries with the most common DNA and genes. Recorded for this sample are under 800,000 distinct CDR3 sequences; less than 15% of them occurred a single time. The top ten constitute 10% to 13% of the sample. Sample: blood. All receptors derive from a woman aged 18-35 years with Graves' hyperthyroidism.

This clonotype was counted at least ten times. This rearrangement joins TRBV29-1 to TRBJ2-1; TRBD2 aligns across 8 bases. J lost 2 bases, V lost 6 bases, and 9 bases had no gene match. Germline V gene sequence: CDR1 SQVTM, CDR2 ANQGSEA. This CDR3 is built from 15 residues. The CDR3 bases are TGCAGCGTCAGTCCCGGGACTAGTGCCTACAATGAGCAGTTCTTC. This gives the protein CSVSPGTSAYNEQFF.

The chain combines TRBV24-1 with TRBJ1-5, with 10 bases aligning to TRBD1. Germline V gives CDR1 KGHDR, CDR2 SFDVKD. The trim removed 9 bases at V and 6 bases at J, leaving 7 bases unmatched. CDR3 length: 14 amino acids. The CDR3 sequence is CATGGTGAFQPQHF. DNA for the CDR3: TGTGCCACCGGGGGGACAGGGGCTTTTCAGCCCCAGCATTTT.

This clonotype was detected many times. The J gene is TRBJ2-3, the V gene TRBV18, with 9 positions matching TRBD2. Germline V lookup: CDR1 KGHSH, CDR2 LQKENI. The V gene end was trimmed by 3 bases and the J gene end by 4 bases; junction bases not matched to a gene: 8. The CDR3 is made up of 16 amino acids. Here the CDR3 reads CASSPPGLAKADTQYF. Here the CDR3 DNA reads TGTGCCAGCTCACCCCCGGGACTAGCAAAGGCAGATACGCAGTATTTT.

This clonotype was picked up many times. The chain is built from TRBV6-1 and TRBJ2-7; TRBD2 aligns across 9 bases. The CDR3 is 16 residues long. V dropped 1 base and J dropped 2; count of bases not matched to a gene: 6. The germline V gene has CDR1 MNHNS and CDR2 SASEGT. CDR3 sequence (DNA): TGTGCCAGCAGTGAAGAAGTAGGGACTAGCACCTACGAGCAGTACTTC. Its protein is CASSEEVGTSTYEQYF.

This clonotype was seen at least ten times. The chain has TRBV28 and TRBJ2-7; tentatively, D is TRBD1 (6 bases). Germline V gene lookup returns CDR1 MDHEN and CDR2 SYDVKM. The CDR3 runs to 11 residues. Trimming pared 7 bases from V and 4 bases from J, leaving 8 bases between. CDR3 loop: CASNRGYEQYF. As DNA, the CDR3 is TGTGCCAGCAATAGGGGGTACGAGCAGTACTTC.

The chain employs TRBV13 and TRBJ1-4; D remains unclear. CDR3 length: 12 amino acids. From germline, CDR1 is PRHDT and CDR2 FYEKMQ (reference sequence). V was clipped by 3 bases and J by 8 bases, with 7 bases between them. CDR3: CASSFFGEKLFF. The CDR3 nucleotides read TGTGCCAGCAGCTTTTTCGGAGAAAAACTGTTTTTT.

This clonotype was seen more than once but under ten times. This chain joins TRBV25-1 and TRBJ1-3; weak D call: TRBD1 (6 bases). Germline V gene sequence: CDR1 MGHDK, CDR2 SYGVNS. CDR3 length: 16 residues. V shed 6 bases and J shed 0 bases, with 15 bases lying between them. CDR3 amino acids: CASSPPGHSSGNTIYF. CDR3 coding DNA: TGTGCCAGCAGCCCCCCGGGACATAGCTCTGGAAACACCATATATTTT.

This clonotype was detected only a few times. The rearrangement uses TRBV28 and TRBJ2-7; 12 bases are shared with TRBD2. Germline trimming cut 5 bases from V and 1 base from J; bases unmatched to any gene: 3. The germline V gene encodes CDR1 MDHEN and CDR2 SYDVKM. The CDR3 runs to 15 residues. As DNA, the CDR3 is TGTGCCAGCAGTAGGACTAGCGGGATATCCTACGAGCAGTACTTC. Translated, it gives CASSRTSGISYEQYF.

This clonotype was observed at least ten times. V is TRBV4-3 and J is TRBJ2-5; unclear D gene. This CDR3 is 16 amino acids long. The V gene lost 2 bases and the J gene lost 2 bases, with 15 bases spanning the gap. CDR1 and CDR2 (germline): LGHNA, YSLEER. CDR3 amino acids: CASSQYNSLPQETQYF. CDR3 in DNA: TGCGCCAGCAGCCAATACAATAGTTTACCTCAAGAGACCCAGTACTTC.

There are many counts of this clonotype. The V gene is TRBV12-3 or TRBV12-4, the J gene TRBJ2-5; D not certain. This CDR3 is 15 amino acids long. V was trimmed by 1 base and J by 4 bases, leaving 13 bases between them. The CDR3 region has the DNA TGTGCCAGCAGTTTAGTAGGGAAACGGTCAGAGACCCAGTACTTC. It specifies CASSLVGKRSETQYF.

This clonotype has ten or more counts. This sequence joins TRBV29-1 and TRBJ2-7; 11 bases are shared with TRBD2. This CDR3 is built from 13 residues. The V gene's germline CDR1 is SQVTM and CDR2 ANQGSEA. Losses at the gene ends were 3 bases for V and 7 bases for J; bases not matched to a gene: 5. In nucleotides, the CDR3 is TGCAGCGTTGAGGTAGCGGGAGGGCTTGAGCAGTACTTC. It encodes CSVEVAGGLEQYF.

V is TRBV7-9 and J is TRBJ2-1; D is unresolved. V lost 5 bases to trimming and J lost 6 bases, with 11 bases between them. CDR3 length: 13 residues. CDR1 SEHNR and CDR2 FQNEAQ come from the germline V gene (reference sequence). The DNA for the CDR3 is TGTGCCAGCAGCACTGGACGTCGCAATGAGCAGTTCTTC. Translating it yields CASSTGRRNEQFF.

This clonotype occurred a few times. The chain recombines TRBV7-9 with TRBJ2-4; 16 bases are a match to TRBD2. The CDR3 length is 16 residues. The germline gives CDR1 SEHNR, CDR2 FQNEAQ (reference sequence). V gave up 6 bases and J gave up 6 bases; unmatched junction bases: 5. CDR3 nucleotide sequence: TGTGCCAGCAGTGGGACTAGCGGGAGGGCCCTAAACATTCAGTACTTC. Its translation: CASSGTSGRALNIQYF.

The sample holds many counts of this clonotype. The CDR3 region is CASSPTQGAYEQYF. The CDR3 DNA sequence: TGTGCCAGCAGTCCTACGCAGGGGGCCTACGAGCAGTACTTC. V and J are TRBV12-3 or TRBV12-4 and TRBJ2-7, with 7 nucleotides matching TRBD1. The J segment lost 2 bases and the V segment lost 5 bases, leaving 6 bases of the junction unmatched. The CDR3 has 14 amino acids.

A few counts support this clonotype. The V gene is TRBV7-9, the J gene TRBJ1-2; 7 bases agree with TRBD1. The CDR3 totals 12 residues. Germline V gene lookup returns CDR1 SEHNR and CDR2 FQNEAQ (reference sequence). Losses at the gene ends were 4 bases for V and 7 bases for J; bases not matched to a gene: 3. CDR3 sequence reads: CASSSGGGGYTF. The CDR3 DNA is TGTGCCAGCAGCTCAGGGGGAGGTGGCTACACCTTC.

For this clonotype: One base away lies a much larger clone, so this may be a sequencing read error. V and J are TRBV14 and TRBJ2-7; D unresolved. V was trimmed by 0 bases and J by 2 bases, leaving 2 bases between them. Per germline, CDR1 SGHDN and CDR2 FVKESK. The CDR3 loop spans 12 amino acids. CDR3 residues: CASSQEPYEQYF. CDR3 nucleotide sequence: TGTGCCAGCAGCCAAGAACCCTACGAGCAGTACTTC.